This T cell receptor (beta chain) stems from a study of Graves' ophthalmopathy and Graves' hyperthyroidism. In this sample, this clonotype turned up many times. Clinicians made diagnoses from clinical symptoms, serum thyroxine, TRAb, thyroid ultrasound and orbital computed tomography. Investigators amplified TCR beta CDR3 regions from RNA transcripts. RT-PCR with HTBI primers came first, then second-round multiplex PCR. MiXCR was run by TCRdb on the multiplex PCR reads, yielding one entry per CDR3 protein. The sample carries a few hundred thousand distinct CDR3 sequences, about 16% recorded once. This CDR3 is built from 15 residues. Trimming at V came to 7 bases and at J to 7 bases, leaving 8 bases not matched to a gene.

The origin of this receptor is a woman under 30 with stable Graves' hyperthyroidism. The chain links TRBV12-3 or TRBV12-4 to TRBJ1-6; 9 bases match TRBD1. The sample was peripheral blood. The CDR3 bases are TGTGCCAGCACCTTTGGGGACAGGGAGAATTCACCCCTCCACTTT. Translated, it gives CASTFGDRENSPLHF.